This T cell receptor beta chain emerged from a study of blood T cell repertoires in COVID-19. Study-wide background: Acute and convalescent COVID-19 specimens originated in the United States, Italy and Spain. From T cells, B-cell-depleted T cells, or PBMCs came the material, which was cDNA or gDNA.

Trimming pared 1 base from V and 0 bases from J, leaving 13 bases between. The CDR3 contains 16 residues. The germline gives CDR1 SGHKS, CDR2 YYEKEE (reference sequence). Original analysis: Quantification of nucleated cells was approximated via reference gene primer amplification. TCRdb's table, derived via immunoSEQ multiplex PCR, lists solely in-frame clones and lacks some. The V and J calls and clone size come from that table; D and trimming were worked out from the DNA. The sample comprises about 280,000 clones, 75% to 90% of which are singletons, and 3% rests with the top ten. Source material: peripheral blood. The chain has TRBV5-5 and TRBJ1-1; D might be TRBD1 (6 bases). The receptor was isolated from a woman aged 25 to 39 with active or convalescent COVID-19. The CDR3 sequence is CASSLIPQGMNTEAFF. The CDR3, as DNA: TGTGCCAGCAGCTTGATACCCCAGGGGATGAACACTGAAGCTTTCTTT.